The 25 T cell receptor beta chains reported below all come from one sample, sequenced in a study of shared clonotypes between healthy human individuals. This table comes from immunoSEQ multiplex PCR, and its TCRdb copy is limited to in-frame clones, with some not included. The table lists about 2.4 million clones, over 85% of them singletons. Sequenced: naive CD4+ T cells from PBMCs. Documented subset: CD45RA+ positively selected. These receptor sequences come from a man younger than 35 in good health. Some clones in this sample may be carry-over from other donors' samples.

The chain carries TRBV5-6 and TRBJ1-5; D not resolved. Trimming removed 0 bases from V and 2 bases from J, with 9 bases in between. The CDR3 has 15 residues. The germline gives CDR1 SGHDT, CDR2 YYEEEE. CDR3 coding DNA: TGTGCCAGCAGCTTGGGCGTCTGGGGCAATCAGCCCCAGCATTTT. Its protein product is CASSLGVWGNQPQHF. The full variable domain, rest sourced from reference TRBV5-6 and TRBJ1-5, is DAGVTQSPTHLIKTRGQQVTLRCSPKSGHDTVSWYQQALGQGPQFIFQYYEEEERQRGNFPDRFSGHQFPNYSSELNVNALLLGDSALYLCASSLGVWGNQPQHFGDGTRLSIL.

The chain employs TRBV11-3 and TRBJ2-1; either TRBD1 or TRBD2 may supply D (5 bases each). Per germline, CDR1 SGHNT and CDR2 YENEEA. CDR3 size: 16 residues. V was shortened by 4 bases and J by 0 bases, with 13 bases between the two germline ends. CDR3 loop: CASSSRWGSSYNEQFF. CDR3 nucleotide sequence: TGTGCCAGCAGCTCCAGGTGGGGGAGCTCCTACAATGAGCAGTTCTTC.

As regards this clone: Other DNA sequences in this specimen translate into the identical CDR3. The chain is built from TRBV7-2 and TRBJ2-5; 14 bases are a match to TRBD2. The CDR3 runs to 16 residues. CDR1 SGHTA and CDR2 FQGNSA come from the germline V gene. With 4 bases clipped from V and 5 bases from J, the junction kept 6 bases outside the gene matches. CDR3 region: CASSSGLAGGPETQYF. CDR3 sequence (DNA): TGTGCCAGCAGCTCCGGACTAGCGGGAGGACCGGAGACCCAGTACTTC.

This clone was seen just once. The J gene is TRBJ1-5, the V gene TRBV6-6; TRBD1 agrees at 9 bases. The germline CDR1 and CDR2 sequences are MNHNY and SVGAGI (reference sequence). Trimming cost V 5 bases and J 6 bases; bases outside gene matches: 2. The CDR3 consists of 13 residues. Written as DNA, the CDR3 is TGTGCCAGCAGTCCACAGGGGGCTCAGCCCCAGCATTTT. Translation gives CASSPQGAQPQHF.

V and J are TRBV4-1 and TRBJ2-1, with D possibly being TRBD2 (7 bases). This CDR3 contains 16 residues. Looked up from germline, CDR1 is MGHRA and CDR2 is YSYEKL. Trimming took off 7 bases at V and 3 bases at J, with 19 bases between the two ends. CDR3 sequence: CASTNEAGAGYNEQFF. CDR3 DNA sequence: TGCGCCAGCACCAACGAGGCGGGGGCGGGCTACAATGAGCAGTTCTTC.

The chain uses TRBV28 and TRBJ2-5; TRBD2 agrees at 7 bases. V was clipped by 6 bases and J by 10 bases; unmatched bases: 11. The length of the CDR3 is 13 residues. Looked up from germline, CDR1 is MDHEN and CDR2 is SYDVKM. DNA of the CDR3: TGTGCCAGCAGCCTCTTCTCGGGGGAGGGCCAGTACTTC. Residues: CASSLFSGEGQYF.

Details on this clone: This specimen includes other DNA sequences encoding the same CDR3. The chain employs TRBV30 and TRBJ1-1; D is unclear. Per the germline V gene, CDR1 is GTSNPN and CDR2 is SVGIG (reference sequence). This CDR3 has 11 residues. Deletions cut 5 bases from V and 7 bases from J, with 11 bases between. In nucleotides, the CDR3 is TGTGCCTGGGGGGTGGGGAGTGAAGCTTTCTTT. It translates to CAWGVGSEAFF.

The DNA of the CDR3 is TGTGCCACCAGCAGAGATCCGGCGGCTAGCGGCACAGATACGCAGTATTTT. This sequence encodes CATSRDPAASGTDTQYF. The rearrangement joins TRBV15 to TRBJ2-3; D is perhaps TRBD2 (6 bases). Germline V lookup: CDR1 LNHNV, CDR2 YYDKDF (reference sequence). The CDR3 consists of 17 residues. V lost 0 bases to trimming and J lost 1 base, with 14 bases between them.

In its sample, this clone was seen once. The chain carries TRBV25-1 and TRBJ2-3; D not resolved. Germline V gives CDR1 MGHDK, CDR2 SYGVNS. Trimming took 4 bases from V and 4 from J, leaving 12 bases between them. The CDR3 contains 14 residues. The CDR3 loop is CASSGSFGPDTQYF. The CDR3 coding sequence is TGTGCCAGCAGTGGGAGTTTTGGGCCAGATACGCAGTATTTT.

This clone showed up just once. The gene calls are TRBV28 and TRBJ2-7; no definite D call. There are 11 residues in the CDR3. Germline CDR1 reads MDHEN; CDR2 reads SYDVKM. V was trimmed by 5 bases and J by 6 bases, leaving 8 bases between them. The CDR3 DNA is TGTGCCAGCAGTCCACACTCCGAGCAGTACTTC. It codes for CASSPHSEQYF.

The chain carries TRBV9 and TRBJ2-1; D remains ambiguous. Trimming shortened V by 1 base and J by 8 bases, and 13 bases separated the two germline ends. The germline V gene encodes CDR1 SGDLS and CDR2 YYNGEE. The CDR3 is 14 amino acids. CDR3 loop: CASSVISNPYEQFF. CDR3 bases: TGTGCCAGCAGCGTAATATCCAACCCGTATGAGCAGTTCTTC.

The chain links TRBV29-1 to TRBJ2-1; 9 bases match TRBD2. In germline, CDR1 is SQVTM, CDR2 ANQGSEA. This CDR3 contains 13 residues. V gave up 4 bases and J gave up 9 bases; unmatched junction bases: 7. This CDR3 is CSVGFGTSLEQFF. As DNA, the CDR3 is TGCAGCGTTGGATTCGGGACTAGCCTTGAGCAGTTCTTC.

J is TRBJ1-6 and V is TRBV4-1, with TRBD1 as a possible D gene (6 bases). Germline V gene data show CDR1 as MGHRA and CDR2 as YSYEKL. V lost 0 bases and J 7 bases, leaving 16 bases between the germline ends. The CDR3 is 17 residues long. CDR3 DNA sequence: TGCGCCAGCAGCCAAGATTGGTTAGGGGGGGCGAATTCACCCCTCCACTTT. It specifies CASSQDWLGGANSPLHF.

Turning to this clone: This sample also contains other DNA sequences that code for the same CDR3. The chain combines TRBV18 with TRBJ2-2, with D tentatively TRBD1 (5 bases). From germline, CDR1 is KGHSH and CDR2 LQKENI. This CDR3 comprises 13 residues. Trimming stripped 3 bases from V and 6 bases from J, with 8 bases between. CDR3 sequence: CASSPQGAGELFF. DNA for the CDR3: TGTGCCAGCTCACCTCAGGGTGCCGGGGAGCTGTTTTTT.

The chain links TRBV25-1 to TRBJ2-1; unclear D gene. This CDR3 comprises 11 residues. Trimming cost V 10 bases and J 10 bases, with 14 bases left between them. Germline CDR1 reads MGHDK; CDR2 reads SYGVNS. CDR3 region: CATQGLREQFF. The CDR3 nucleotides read TGTGCCACACAAGGCCTTAGGGAGCAGTTCTTC.

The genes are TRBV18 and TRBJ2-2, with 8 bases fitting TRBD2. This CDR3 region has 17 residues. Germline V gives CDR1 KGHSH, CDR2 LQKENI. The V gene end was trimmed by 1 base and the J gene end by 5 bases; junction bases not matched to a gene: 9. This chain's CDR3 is CASSPRVSGSGTGELFF. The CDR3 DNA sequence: TGTGCCAGCTCACCACGTGTAAGCGGGAGTGGGACCGGGGAGCTGTTTTTT.

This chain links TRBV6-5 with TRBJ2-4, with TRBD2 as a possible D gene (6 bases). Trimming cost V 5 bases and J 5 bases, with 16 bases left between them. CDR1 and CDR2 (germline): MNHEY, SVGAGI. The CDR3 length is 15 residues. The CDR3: CASSGRRGWENIQYF. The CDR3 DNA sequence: TGTGCCAGCAGTGGACGGCGGGGTTGGGAAAACATTCAGTACTTC.

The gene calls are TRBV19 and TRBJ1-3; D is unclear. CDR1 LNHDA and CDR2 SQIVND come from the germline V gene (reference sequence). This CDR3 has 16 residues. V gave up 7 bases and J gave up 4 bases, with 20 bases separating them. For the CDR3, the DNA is TGTGCCAGTAAGGACCCCCGACCAATGGCAGGAAACACCATATATTTT. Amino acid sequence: CASKDPRPMAGNTIYF. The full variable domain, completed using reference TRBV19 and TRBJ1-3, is DGGITQSPKYLFRKEGQNVTLSCEQNLNHDAMYWYRQDPGQGLRLIYYSQIVNDFQKGDIAEGYSVSREKKESFPLTVTSAQKNPTAFYLCASKDPRPMAGNTIYFGEGSWLTVV.

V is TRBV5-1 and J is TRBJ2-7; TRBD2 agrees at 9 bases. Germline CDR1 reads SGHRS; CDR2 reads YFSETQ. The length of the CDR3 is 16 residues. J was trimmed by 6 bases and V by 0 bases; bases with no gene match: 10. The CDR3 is CASSLGVVAGVLEQYF. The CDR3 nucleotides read TGCGCCAGCAGCTTGGGGGTGGTAGCGGGAGTACTCGAGCAGTACTTC.

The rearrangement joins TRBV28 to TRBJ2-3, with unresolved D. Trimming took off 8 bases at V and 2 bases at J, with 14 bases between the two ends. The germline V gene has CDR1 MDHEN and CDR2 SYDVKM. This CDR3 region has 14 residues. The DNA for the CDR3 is TGTGCCAGCTTCCCCTGGAAGGTCACAGATACGCAGTATTTT. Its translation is CASFPWKVTDTQYF.

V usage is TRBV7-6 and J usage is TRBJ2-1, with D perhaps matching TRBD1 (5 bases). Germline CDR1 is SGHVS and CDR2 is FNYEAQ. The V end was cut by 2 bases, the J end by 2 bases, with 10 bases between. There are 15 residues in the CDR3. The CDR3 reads CASSLTQDAYNEQFF. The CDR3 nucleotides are TGTGCCAGCAGCTTAACACAGGATGCCTACAATGAGCAGTTCTTC.

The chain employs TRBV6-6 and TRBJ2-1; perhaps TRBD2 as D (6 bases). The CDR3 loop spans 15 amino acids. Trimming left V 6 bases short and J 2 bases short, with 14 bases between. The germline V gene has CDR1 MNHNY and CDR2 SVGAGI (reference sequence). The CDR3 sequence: CASSLGGAAYNEQFF. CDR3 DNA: TGTGCCAGCAGCCTCGGAGGGGCAGCCTACAATGAGCAGTTCTTC.

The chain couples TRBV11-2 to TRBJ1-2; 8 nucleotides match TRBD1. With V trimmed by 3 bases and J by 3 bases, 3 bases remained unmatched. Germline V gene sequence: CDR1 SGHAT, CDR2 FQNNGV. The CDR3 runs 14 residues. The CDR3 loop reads CASSFRGRDYGYTF. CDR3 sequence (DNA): TGTGCCAGCAGCTTCAGGGGGCGCGACTATGGCTACACCTTC.

CDR3 protein: CASSQTHRDRGQPQHF. CDR3 in DNA: TGTGCCAGCAGCCAAACGCACCGGGACCGTGGTCAGCCCCAGCATTTT. The rearrangement joins TRBV21-1 to TRBJ1-5. TRBV21-1 is recorded as a pseudogene. CDR3 length: 16 amino acids.

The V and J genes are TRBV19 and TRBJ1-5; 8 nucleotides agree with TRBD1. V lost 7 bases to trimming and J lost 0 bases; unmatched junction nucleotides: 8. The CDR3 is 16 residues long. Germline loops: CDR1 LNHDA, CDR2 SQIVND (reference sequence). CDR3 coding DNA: TGTGCCAGTAAGGGGGACAGGACCTATAGCAATCAGCCCCAGCATTTT. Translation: CASKGDRTYSNQPQHF.